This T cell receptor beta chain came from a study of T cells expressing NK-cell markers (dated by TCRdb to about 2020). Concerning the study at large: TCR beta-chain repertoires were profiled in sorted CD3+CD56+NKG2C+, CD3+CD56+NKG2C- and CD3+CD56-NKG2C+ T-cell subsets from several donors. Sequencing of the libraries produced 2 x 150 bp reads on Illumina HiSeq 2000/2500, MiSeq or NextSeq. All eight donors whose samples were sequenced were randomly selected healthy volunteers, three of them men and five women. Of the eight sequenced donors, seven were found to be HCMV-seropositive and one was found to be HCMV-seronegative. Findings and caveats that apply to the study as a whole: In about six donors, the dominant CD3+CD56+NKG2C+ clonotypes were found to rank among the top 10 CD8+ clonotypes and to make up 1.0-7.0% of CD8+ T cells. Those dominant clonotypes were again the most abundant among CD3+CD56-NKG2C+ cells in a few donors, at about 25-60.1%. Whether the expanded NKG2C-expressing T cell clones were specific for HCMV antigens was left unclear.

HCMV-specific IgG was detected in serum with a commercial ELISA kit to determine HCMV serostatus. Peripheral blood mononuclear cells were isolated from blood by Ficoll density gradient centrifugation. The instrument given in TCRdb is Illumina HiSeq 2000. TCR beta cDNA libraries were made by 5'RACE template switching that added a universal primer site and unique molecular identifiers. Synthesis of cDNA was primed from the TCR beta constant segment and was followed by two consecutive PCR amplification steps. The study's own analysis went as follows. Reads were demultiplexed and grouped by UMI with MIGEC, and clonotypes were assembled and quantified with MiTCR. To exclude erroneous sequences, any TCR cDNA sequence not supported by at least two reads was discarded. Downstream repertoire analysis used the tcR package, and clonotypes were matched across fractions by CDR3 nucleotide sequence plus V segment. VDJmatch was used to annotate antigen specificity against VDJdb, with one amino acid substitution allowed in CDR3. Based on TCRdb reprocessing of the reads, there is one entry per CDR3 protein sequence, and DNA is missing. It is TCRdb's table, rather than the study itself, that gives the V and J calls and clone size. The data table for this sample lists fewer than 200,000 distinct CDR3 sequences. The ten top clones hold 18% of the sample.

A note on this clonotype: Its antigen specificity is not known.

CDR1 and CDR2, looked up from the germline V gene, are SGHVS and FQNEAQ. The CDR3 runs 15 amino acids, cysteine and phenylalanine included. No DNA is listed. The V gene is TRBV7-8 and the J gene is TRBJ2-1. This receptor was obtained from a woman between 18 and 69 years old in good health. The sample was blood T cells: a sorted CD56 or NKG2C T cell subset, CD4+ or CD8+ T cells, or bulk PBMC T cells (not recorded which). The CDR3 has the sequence CASSLAQGSYNEQFF.